The 9 T cell receptor beta chains presented below share a single source sample, sequenced in a study of CD8 T cells in Susac syndrome. It was with random hexamers that roughly 0.5 to 1 ug RNA was reverse transcribed. Each CDR3 protein gets one entry after TCRdb re-called the immunoSEQ multiplex PCR reads with MiXCR. The sample holds 150,000 to 200,000 distinct CDR3 sequences, about 95% seen once. The specimen was CD4+ T cells from PBMCs. The receptors originated from a human donor in good health.

The V call is TRBV20-1, the J call TRBJ2-7; D is perhaps TRBD1 (6 bases). Germline V gene lookup returns CDR1 DFQATT and CDR2 SNEGSKA (reference sequence). Between the trimmed V and J ends, which lost 1 base and 1 base, there was a span of 14 bases. The CDR3 extends over 15 amino acids. The CDR3 sequence: CSARAGGQWSYEQYF. DNA for the CDR3: TGCAGTGCTAGAGCCGGCGGACAGTGGTCCTACGAGCAGTACTTC.

J is TRBJ2-7 and V is TRBV28; D unresolved. CDR3 size: 11 residues. Germline V lookup: CDR1 MDHEN, CDR2 SYDVKM. V lost 5 bases and J lost 8, with 10 bases in between. This CDR3 is CASSRVGQQYF. The CDR3 DNA is TGTGCCAGCAGTCGGGTAGGCCAGCAGTACTTC.

The genes are TRBV7-9 and TRBJ2-7, with 12 bases that match TRBD1. V was clipped by 5 bases and J by 7 bases; unmatched bases: 6. The CDR3 totals 14 residues. CDR1 is SEHNR, CDR2 FQNEAQ, per germline (reference sequence). CDR3 protein: CASSAGTGGSEQYF. In DNA form, the CDR3 reads TGTGCCAGCAGCGCCGGGACAGGGGGCAGTGAGCAGTACTTC.

The chain links TRBV3-1 to TRBJ2-7, with 9 bases that match TRBD2. Trimming took 8 bases from V and 6 from J; bases not matched to a gene: 5. Germline V CDR1 and CDR2: LGHDT, YNNKEL (reference sequence). CDR3 length: 12 residues. The CDR3 DNA reads as TGTGCCAGCGGGCTAGCGGGGATCGAGCAGTACTTC. Translation gives CASGLAGIEQYF.

This sequence joins TRBV9 and TRBJ2-1, with 10 positions matching TRBD2. Germline V gene sequence: CDR1 SGDLS, CDR2 YYNGEE. The trim removed 4 bases at V and 3 bases at J, leaving 10 bases unmatched. CDR3 length equals 17 residues. The CDR3: CASSLTLAGALYNEQFF. As DNA, the CDR3 is TGTGCCAGCAGCTTGACCCTAGCGGGGGCCCTCTACAATGAGCAGTTCTTC.

V is TRBV2 and J is TRBJ2-7; 7 bases are shared with TRBD2. Trimming cost V 1 base and J 2 bases; bases outside gene matches: 2. The CDR3 sequence is 14 residues long. Germline values: CDR1 SNHLY, CDR2 FYNNEI. In DNA form, the CDR3 reads TGTGCCAGCAGTGAAGGGACTAGTCCCTACGAGCAGTACTTC. Translated, it gives CASSEGTSPYEQYF.

CDR3 nucleotides: TGCAGTGCTAGGGACAGGGTGGCCTACGAGCAGTACTTC. Translation gives CSARDRVAYEQYF. The chain combines TRBV20-1 with TRBJ2-7; 8 bases match TRBD1. The CDR3 contains 13 residues. Trimming removed 3 bases from V and 2 bases from J; junction bases left unmatched: 3. The germline CDR1 and CDR2 sequences are DFQATT and SNEGSKA (reference sequence).

The chain has TRBV9 and TRBJ1-2, with D hard to call. Germline CDR1 is SGDLS and CDR2 is YYNGEE. The germline V and J ends were trimmed by 1 base and 2 bases, with 3 bases remaining between them. The CDR3 covers 12 residues. This CDR3 reads CASSVLNYGYTF. CDR3 bases: TGTGCCAGCAGCGTATTAAACTATGGCTACACCTTC.

The chain carries TRBV30 and TRBJ2-1, with 9 bases that match TRBD2. Germline assignment: CDR1 GTSNPN and CDR2 SVGIG (reference sequence). V gave up 1 base and J gave up 9 bases; unmatched junction bases: 10. CDR3 length: 15 amino acids. The CDR3 nucleotides are TGTGCCTGGAGTGGGCTAGCGGGGACGGTCAGTGAGCAGTTCTTC. Translating gives CAWSGLAGTVSEQFF.